Listed here are 26 T cell receptor beta chains from one sample, sequenced in a study of brain T cells in children with intractable seizures. Profiling relied on immunoSEQ multiplex PCR, and the TCRdb table lists in-frame clones only, not all of them. The top ten hold approximately 6% of the sample, which has 35,000 to 50,000 clones, 75% to 95% seen once. This specimen consisted of peripheral blood, obtained at surgery. The receptor set was obtained from a girl aged 2 to 10 with tuberous sclerosis and intractable seizures.

Written as DNA, the CDR3 is TGTGCCAGCAGTTACGTCGGGCTGGGCCAAGAGACCCAGTACTTC. As protein: CASSYVGLGQETQYF. The chain uses TRBV6-2 or TRBV6-3 and TRBJ2-5; D remains unclear. Trimming pared 2 bases from V and 1 base from J, leaving 11 bases between. The CDR3 spans 15 residues. The germline CDR1 and CDR2 sequences are MNHEY and SVGEGT.

The J gene is TRBJ2-7, the V gene TRBV7-2; 10 bases fit TRBD2. J was trimmed by 0 bases and V by 1 base; bases with no gene match: 3. This CDR3 has 16 residues. In germline, CDR1 is SGHTA, CDR2 FQGNSA. For the CDR3, the DNA is TGTGCCAGCAGCTTAGTAGCGGGGGGTGGCTCCTACGAGCAGTACGTC. Its translation: CASSLVAGGGSYEQYV.

The chain links TRBV11-1 to TRBJ1-5; D gene unclear. The germline gives CDR1 SGHAT, CDR2 FQDESV (reference sequence). The CDR3 length is 13 residues. Trimming took off 2 bases at V and 5 bases at J, with 7 bases between the two ends. The CDR3 DNA reads as TGTGCCAGCAGCTTATCATCTGATCAGCCCCAGCATTTT. Its translation: CASSLSSDQPQHF.

The chain recombines TRBV27 with TRBJ1-1; D is ambiguous. The CDR3 spans 22 residues. Trimming stripped 5 bases from V and 0 bases from J, with 34 bases between. Germline V gene sequence: CDR1 MNHEY, CDR2 SMNVEV (reference sequence). The CDR3 bases are TGTGCCAGCAGTCCGCTGTTCGAAACCCTAAGCCTAAATCGATTTATGAACACTGAAGCTTTCTTT. Protein product: CASSPLFETLSLNRFMNTEAFF.

This clone has only a few counts. This rearrangement joins TRBV5-1 to TRBJ2-7; TRBD1 aligns across 7 bases. The CDR3 is 19 amino acids. The trim removed 4 bases at V and 3 bases at J, leaving 22 bases unmatched. Germline values: CDR1 SGHRS, CDR2 YFSETQ. The CDR3 region is CASSTRNPTGMETFYEQYF. CDR3 DNA: TGCGCCAGCAGCACCCGCAATCCGACAGGGATGGAGACCTTCTACGAGCAGTACTTC.

CDR3 nucleotides: TGTGCCAGCAGTGACAGCAGGGGGGAGGAAAAACTGTTTTTT. It codes for CASSDSRGEEKLFF. The rearrangement uses TRBV2 and TRBJ1-4, with 7 bases identical to TRBD1. Per the germline V gene, CDR1 is SNHLY and CDR2 is FYNNEI. The ends lost 3 bases at V and 8 bases at J; junction bases unmatched: 6. The CDR3 totals 14 residues.

The chain uses TRBV5-1 and TRBJ1-4; weak D call: TRBD1 (5 bases). The CDR3 sequence is 16 residues long. CDR1 is SGHRS, CDR2 YFSETQ, per germline. Trimming pared 0 bases from V and 6 bases from J, leaving 15 bases between. CDR3 coding DNA: TGCGCCAGCAGCTTGGGACAGTTTTCAATTGATGAAAAACTGTTTTTT. Translating it yields CASSLGQFSIDEKLFF.

The gene calls are TRBV5-1 and TRBJ1-1, with 9 bases matching TRBD1. CDR3 length: 16 amino acids. The germline V gene has CDR1 SGHRS and CDR2 YFSETQ. The V segment lost 1 base and the J segment 2 bases; nucleotides outside the gene matches: 6. The CDR3 loop is CASSLSYRGQNTEAFF. The CDR3 DNA sequence: TGCGCCAGCAGCTTGAGCTACAGGGGGCAAAACACTGAAGCTTTCTTT.

The J gene is TRBJ2-7, the V gene TRBV30; no reliable D call. V was shortened by 7 bases and J by 1 base, with 8 bases between the two germline ends. The CDR3 contains 11 residues. Looked up from germline, CDR1 is GTSNPN and CDR2 is SVGIG (reference sequence). This CDR3 is CAYSGSYEQYF. In DNA, the CDR3 is TGTGCCTACTCGGGTTCCTACGAGCAGTACTTC.

This clone was recorded once. The chain couples TRBV2 to TRBJ2-7, with 10 nucleotides matching TRBD1. With V trimmed by 6 bases and J by 6 bases, 8 bases remained unmatched. The CDR3 is made up of 14 amino acids. From germline, CDR1 is SNHLY and CDR2 FYNNEI. Here the CDR3 reads CASRERGTGVEQYV. Written as DNA, the CDR3 is TGTGCCAGCAGAGAAAGGGGGACAGGGGTCGAGCAGTACGTC.

The rearrangement joins TRBV2 to TRBJ2-5; no reliable D call. This CDR3 has 12 residues. CDR1 and CDR2 from the germline V gene are SNHLY and FYNNEI. Trimming pared 6 bases from V and 3 bases from J, leaving 8 bases between. The CDR3 coding sequence is TGTGCCAGCAGGGGCCTTGAAGAGACCCAGTACTTC. This codes for CASRGLEETQYF.

The CDR3, as DNA: TGTGCCAGCAGTTTACAGGGCAACACAGATACGCAGTATTTT. It translates to CASSLQGNTDTQYF. This chain links TRBV28 with TRBJ2-3; tentatively, D is TRBD1 (5 bases). The CDR3 loop spans 14 amino acids. Trimming stripped 2 bases from V and 2 bases from J, with 8 bases between. Germline loops: CDR1 MDHEN, CDR2 SYDVKM.

This sequence joins TRBV27 and TRBJ2-7, with 8 bases identical to TRBD1. The germline gives CDR1 MNHEY, CDR2 SMNVEV (reference sequence). This CDR3 region has 13 residues. Losses at the gene ends were 5 bases for V and 3 bases for J; bases not matched to a gene: 3. The CDR3 protein is CASSPGTGYEQYF. CDR3 bases: TGTGCCAGCAGTCCCGGGACAGGCTACGAGCAGTACTTC.

This clone is categorized as large. This chain links TRBV10-3 with TRBJ1-6; no clear D gene. This CDR3 has 14 amino acids. The germline gives CDR1 ENHRY, CDR2 SYGVKD. V shed 2 bases and J shed 7 bases, with 9 bases lying between them. The CDR3 loop is CAISEETPNSPLHF. For the CDR3, the DNA is TGTGCCATCAGTGAGGAGACCCCCAATTCACCCCTCCACTTT.

The gene calls are TRBV12-5 and TRBJ1-1, with D hard to call. There are 12 residues in the CDR3. The germline V gene has CDR1 LGHNT and CDR2 FRNRAP. V lost 3 bases to trimming and J lost 5 bases, with 7 bases between them. In DNA form, the CDR3 reads TGTGCTAGTGGTTTAGAAGGTACTGAAGCTTTCTTT. Translating gives CASGLEGTEAFF.

In its sample, this clone was seen a few times. V is TRBV5-4 and J is TRBJ2-7, with 7 nucleotides matching TRBD1. With V trimmed by 3 bases and J by 5 bases, 2 bases remained unmatched. This CDR3 comprises 12 residues. Germline-derived CDR1 and CDR2 are SGHNT and YYREEE (reference sequence). CDR3 nucleotides: TGTGCCAGCAGCTCGACAGGGAACGAGCAGTACTTC. Translated, it gives CASSSTGNEQYF.

This chain uses TRBV27 with TRBJ2-5; 9 bases line up with TRBD2. From germline, CDR1 is MNHEY and CDR2 SMNVEV (reference sequence). This CDR3 is built from 14 residues. Trimming at V came to 7 bases and at J to 6 bases, leaving 9 bases not matched to a gene. The CDR3, as DNA: TGTGCCAGCACGGGAGGGGGACTAGCAAAGACCCAGTACTTC. The encoded protein is CASTGGGLAKTQYF.

This rearrangement joins TRBV7-8 to TRBJ1-5; TRBD1 aligns across 8 bases. Germline V gene lookup returns CDR1 SGHVS and CDR2 FQNEAQ. Trimming removed 0 bases from V and 2 bases from J; junction bases left unmatched: 6. There are 17 residues in the CDR3. This chain's CDR3 is CASSLADRVIGNQPQHF. The CDR3 DNA is TGTGCCAGCAGCTTAGCGGACAGGGTAATAGGCAATCAGCCCCAGCATTTT. The full variable domain, its missing parts supplied by reference TRBV7-8 and TRBJ1-5, is GAGVSQSPRYKVAKRGQDVALRCDPISGHVSLFWYQQALGQGPEFLTYFQNEAQLDKSGLPSDRFFAERPEGSVSTLKIQRTQQEDSAVYLCASSLADRVIGNQPQHFGDGTRLSIL.

The chain employs TRBV6-6 and TRBJ1-2; TRBD1 matches 7 bases. Germline V CDR1 and CDR2: MNHNY, SVGAGI (reference sequence). The CDR3 spans 14 residues. The ends lost 6 bases at V and 4 bases at J; junction bases unmatched: 8. CDR3 protein: CASSQDRISYGYTF. As DNA, the CDR3 is TGTGCCAGCAGCCAGGACAGGATAAGCTATGGCTACACCTTC.

The chain recombines TRBV18 with TRBJ1-4; 8 bases agree with TRBD1. Germline-derived CDR1 and CDR2 are KGHSH and LQKENI. Trimming took 6 bases from V and 0 from J; bases not matched to a gene: 9. The CDR3 runs to 17 residues. CDR3 nucleotide sequence: TGTGCCAGCTCCTTCGGGACAGGACCTACAACTAATGAAAAACTGTTTTTT. It translates to CASSFGTGPTTNEKLFF.

The chain carries TRBV24-1 and TRBJ1-1; D not resolved. This CDR3 has 13 amino acids. Germline V CDR1 and CDR2: KGHDR, SFDVKD. V lost 5 bases and J lost 2, with 8 bases in between. The CDR3 sequence: CATSAQTNTEAFF. The CDR3 bases are TGTGCCACCAGTGCTCAGACTAACACTGAAGCTTTCTTT.

V usage is TRBV5-1 and J usage is TRBJ1-1; no firm D call. In germline, CDR1 is SGHRS, CDR2 YFSETQ. Trimming stripped 4 bases from V and 7 bases from J, with 11 bases between. This CDR3 has 12 residues. The chain's CDR3 is CASSDDRREAFF. DNA of the CDR3: TGCGCCAGCAGCGATGACCGTCGTGAAGCTTTCTTT.

V and J are TRBV30 and TRBJ2-7; D is unresolved. CDR3 length: 13 amino acids. Trimming stripped 1 base from V and 3 bases from J, with 10 bases between. Germline V gene lookup returns CDR1 GTSNPN and CDR2 SVGIG (reference sequence). CDR3 protein: CAWSGTAIYEQYF. CDR3 nucleotide sequence: TGTGCCTGGAGTGGAACAGCAATCTACGAGCAGTACTTC.

The V and J genes are TRBV6-5 and TRBJ2-5, with D unresolved. The CDR3 has 14 amino acids. CDR1 is MNHEY, CDR2 SVGAGI, per germline. Trimming removed 8 bases from V and 0 bases from J, with 13 bases in between. The CDR3 sequence is CASGFLGYQETQYF. The CDR3, as DNA: TGTGCCAGCGGGTTCCTCGGGTACCAAGAGACCCAGTACTTC.

This chain links TRBV28 with TRBJ2-3; D is perhaps TRBD1 or TRBD2 (5 bases each). Germline CDR1 reads MDHEN; CDR2 reads SYDVKM. Deletions cut 7 bases from V and 4 bases from J, with 9 bases between. The CDR3 loop spans 12 amino acids. The CDR3 is CASNRGADTQYF. The CDR3 coding sequence is TGTGCCAGCAATCGGGGCGCAGATACGCAGTATTTT.

The CDR3 coding sequence is TGTGCCAGCAGCATCACCTGGATAGGAACTGAAGCTTTCTTT. Its protein is CASSITWIGTEAFF. The chain couples TRBV6-5 to TRBJ1-1; no clear D. Germline values: CDR1 MNHEY, CDR2 SVGAGI. V lost 6 bases and J lost 5, with 16 bases in between. The CDR3 is 14 amino acids.